This is a list of T cell receptor beta chains from one sample in a study of response to subunit inactivated influenza vaccine. From the RT-PCR reads, TCRdb called clonotypes with MiXCR, one entry per CDR3 protein. The sample has more than 700,000 distinct CDR3 sequences, about 20% seen once. The sequencing used PBMCs from blood, collected roughly 5 days after vaccination. The receptor source for this set is a man over 45 who received an inactivated influenza vaccine. CDR3s include the opening cysteine and the closing phenylalanine or tryptophan. D genes are given only for firm matches. A row's size may be missing; if present it is once, few, many or a size class.

abundance | d_gene | j_gene | v_gene | CDR3nt | CDR3aa
few | TRBD2 | TRBJ2-1 | TRBV3-1 | TGTGCCAGCAGCCAAGAGGGACTAGCGGGAAACAATGAGCAGTTCTTC | CASSQEGLAGNNEQFF
many | - | TRBJ2-2 | TRBV7-2 | TGTGCCAGCAGCCCGCAGGGGCGCACCGGGGAGCTGTTTTTT | CASSPQGRTGELFF
- | - | TRBJ1-5 | TRBV20-1 | TGCAGTGCCAACGAGGGGAATCAGCCCCAGCATTTT | CSANEGNQPQHF
- | TRBD1 | TRBJ2-7 | TRBV10-2 | TGCGCCAGCATTTCCGGGACAGGGGGTTCCTACGAGCAGTACTTC | CASISGTGGSYEQYF
- | - | TRBJ2-5 | TRBV18 | TGTGCCAGCTCACAGGGAGCGATAGAAGAGACCCAGTACTTC | CASSQGAIEETQYF
few | - | TRBJ2-1 | TRBV27 | TGTGCCAGCAGCGTTTTCTCCTCCTCCTACAATGAGCAGTTCTTC | CASSVFSSSYNEQFF
- | - | TRBJ2-1 | TRBV24-1 | TGTGCCACCAGTGGGTTAGGGGCCTCCTGCAATGAGCAGTTCTTC | CATSGLGASCNEQFF
- | TRBD2 | TRBJ2-1 | TRBV12-3/TRBV12-4 | TGTGCCAGCAGTTTTTCTAGCGGGAGGACTGAGCAGTTCTTC | CASSFSSGRTEQFF
few | TRBD2 | TRBJ2-1 | TRBV11-2 | TGTGCCAGCAGCTTATTTGGGGCGGGAGTGAGGGGAGACTACAATGAGCAGTTCTTC | CASSLFGAGVRGDYNEQFF
many | TRBD1 | TRBJ2-7 | TRBV12-3/TRBV12-4 | TGTGCCAGCAGTCGATACAGGGGCTACGAGCAGTACTTC | CASSRYRGYEQYF